Following are 17 T cell receptor beta chains from one sample sequenced in a study of monozygotic twins with cystic fibrosis (dated by TCRdb to the early 2020s). The library was generated by the immunoSEQ multiplex PCR assay. The table was pulled from immuneACCESS by TCRdb, which kept in-frame rearrangements only. Such tables lose some clones; where checked, under half of the loss comes from unresolved V genes, and the rest has no known cause. This sample is represented by 20,000 or so clones; 95% to 97% of them were singletons. The ten largest clones add up to roughly 1.8% of the sample. Sequenced sample: blood. The receptors originated from a woman aged 25 to 39 with cystic fibrosis.

The CDR3 DNA is TGTGCCAGCTCACCTGGCAGCCGGGGTGGCTACACCTTC. This translates into CASSPGSRGGYTF. The chain is built from TRBV18 and TRBJ1-2; D is undetermined. CDR3 size: 13 residues. V lost 3 bases, J lost 7 bases, and 12 bases lay in between. CDR1 is KGHSH, CDR2 LQKENI, per germline.

V usage is TRBV6-4 and J usage is TRBJ2-7, with TRBD2 matching 14 bases. CDR3 length: 15 amino acids. Losses at the gene ends were 3 bases for V and 3 bases for J; bases not matched to a gene: 1. Germline CDR1 and CDR2: MRHNA and SNTAGT. This chain's CDR3 is CASSEGTSGGYEQYF. The CDR3 bases are TGTGCCAGCAGTGAAGGGACTAGCGGGGGCTACGAGCAGTACTTC.

The V and J genes are TRBV9 and TRBJ2-7; D possibly matches TRBD1 or TRBD2 (5 bases each). Trimming removed 2 bases at V and 2 bases at J, with 11 bases between. Germline CDR1 and CDR2: SGDLS and YYNGEE. The CDR3 has 14 amino acids. This CDR3 is CASSVGERPYEQYF. CDR3 nucleotide sequence: TGTGCCAGCAGCGTGGGGGAGAGGCCCTACGAGCAGTACTTC.

V is TRBV4-3 and J is TRBJ1-4; tentatively, D is TRBD1 (5 bases). CDR1 LGHNA and CDR2 YSLEER come from the germline V gene. V lost 0 bases and J 5 bases, leaving 13 bases between the germline ends. CDR3 length: 16 amino acids. DNA for the CDR3: TGCGCCAGCAGCCAAGATGGGACTGGTCGGAATGAAAAACTGTTTTTT. It translates to CASSQDGTGRNEKLFF.

About this clone: One end of the junction varies from germline; a read error may be responsible. The CDR3 protein is CASSESPGLNPIYF. CDR3 nucleotide sequence: TGTGCCAGCAGTGAATCGCCAGGGTTAAACCCCATATATTTT. The chain employs TRBV6-1 and TRBJ1-3, with a tentative D call TRBD1 (5 bases). Germline V gene sequence: CDR1 MNHNS, CDR2 SASEGT. This CDR3 is built from 14 residues.

The chain links TRBV29-1 to TRBJ2-5; tentatively, D is TRBD1 (5 bases). This CDR3 has 12 amino acids. V lost 5 bases to trimming and J lost 5 bases, with 12 bases between them. Germline V lookup: CDR1 SQVTM, CDR2 ANQGSEA. CDR3 residues: CSVRAGRETQYF. In nucleotides, the CDR3 is TGCAGCGTTCGGGCAGGGCGGGAGACCCAGTACTTC.

This chain links TRBV7-8 with TRBJ1-2; D is unresolved. CDR1 and CDR2 (germline): SGHVS, FQNEAQ. With 4 bases removed from V and 5 bases from J, the gap between germline ends came to 14 bases. The CDR3 covers 14 residues. CDR3 sequence: CASSSYDGPYGYTF. The CDR3 DNA sequence: TGTGCCAGCAGCTCCTATGACGGCCCATATGGCTACACCTTC.

The V and J genes are TRBV7-2 and TRBJ1-4; TRBD1 agrees at 9 bases. With 1 base clipped from V and 4 bases from J, the junction kept 1 base outside the gene matches. Looked up from germline, CDR1 is SGHTA and CDR2 is FQGNSA. The CDR3 is 15 amino acids. As DNA, the CDR3 is TGTGCCAGCAGCTTAGGGGACAGGGATAATGAAAAACTGTTTTTT. This translates into CASSLGDRDNEKLFF.

The chain combines TRBV12-5 with TRBJ1-5; D call uncertain. The CDR3 sequence is 16 residues long. Germline lookup yields CDR1 LGHNT and CDR2 FRNRAP. V was clipped by 0 bases and J by 1 base, with 10 bases between them. In nucleotides, the CDR3 is TGTGCTAGTGGTTTGGTCGCGGACGGGAGCAATCAGCCCCAGCATTTT. Amino acids: CASGLVADGSNQPQHF. Variable domain in full (rest from reference TRBV12-5 and TRBJ1-5): DARVTQTPRHKVTEMGQEVTMRCQPILGHNTVFWYRQTMMQGLELLAYFRNRAPLDDSGMPKDRFSAEMPDATLATLKIQPSEPRDSAVYFCASGLVADGSNQPQHFGDGTRLSIL.

The chain combines TRBV10-2 with TRBJ1-2, with D unclear. The CDR3 sequence is 18 residues long. Germline assignment: CDR1 WSHSY and CDR2 SAAADI. V lost 6 bases to trimming and J lost 2 bases, with 25 bases between them. CDR3 sequence (DNA): TGCGCCAGCAGGGGGATCCGGGAGAGGAGTCCTCAGAACTATGGCTACACCTTC. Translation: CASRGIRERSPQNYGYTF.

The J gene is TRBJ2-7, the V gene TRBV6-6; the match to TRBD1 covers 11 bases. J gave up 5 bases and V 5 bases, and 5 bases lay outside the gene matches. Germline V CDR1 and CDR2: MNHNY, SVGAGI (reference sequence). The CDR3 sequence is 14 residues long. This chain's CDR3 is CASSTRDRGNEQYF. DNA for the CDR3: TGTGCCAGCAGTACCCGGGACAGGGGGAACGAGCAGTACTTC.

The chain joins TRBV5-1 to TRBJ2-5; TRBD1 matches 8 bases. From germline, CDR1 is SGHRS and CDR2 YFSETQ. The CDR3 is 14 residues long. V dropped 5 bases and J dropped 5; count of bases not matched to a gene: 8. The CDR3 DNA reads as TGCGCCAGCAGACTGACAGGGGAGAGGGAGACCCAGTACTTC. Amino acid sequence: CASRLTGERETQYF. Full variable domain (rest looked up from reference TRBV5-1 and TRBJ2-5): KAGVTQTPRYLIKTRGQQVTLSCSPISGHRSVSWYQQTPGQGLQFLFEYFSETQRNKGNFPGRFSGRQFSNSRSEMNVSTLELGDSALYLCASRLTGERETQYFGPGTRLLVL.

The CDR3 loop is CASSSDRGPTGELFF. The CDR3 DNA follows: TGTGCCAGCAGCTCCGACAGGGGACCCACCGGGGAGCTGTTTTTT. This chain links TRBV7-9 with TRBJ2-2; 8 nucleotides align to TRBD1. Unmatched junction bases numbered 5, after V lost 4 bases and J lost 4 bases. Germline V lookup: CDR1 SEHNR, CDR2 FQNEAQ (reference sequence). CDR3 length: 15 amino acids.

The gene calls are TRBV19 and TRBJ2-1; 11 nucleotides line up with TRBD1. The CDR3 has 14 amino acids. V gave up 6 bases and J gave up 8 bases; unmatched junction bases: 6. CDR1 LNHDA and CDR2 SQIVND come from the germline V gene (reference sequence). CDR3 nucleotide sequence: TGTGCCAGTAGGGGGACAGGGGGTTCAGATGAGCAGTTCTTC. Translated: CASRGTGGSDEQFF. The full variable domain, its missing parts supplied by reference TRBV19 and TRBJ2-1, is DGGITQSPKYLFRKEGQNVTLSCEQNLNHDAMYWYRQDPGQGLRLIYYSQIVNDFQKGDIAEGYSVSREKKESFPLTVTSAQKNPTAFYLCASRGTGGSDEQFFGPGTRLTVL.

The V call is TRBV5-4, the J call TRBJ1-2; D is perhaps TRBD1 (5 bases). The CDR3 spans 15 residues. The V end lost 3 bases, the J end lost 4 bases, and 16 bases lay between the germline ends. Germline loops: CDR1 SGHNT, CDR2 YYREEE (reference sequence). Here the CDR3 DNA reads TGTGCCAGCAGCTCCGCTTTGGGGACCACCTATGGCTACACCTTC. Its translation: CASSSALGTTYGYTF.

CDR3 coding DNA: TGCGCCAGCAGCTTGACGACAGAAGAGACCCAGTACTTC. It codes for CASSLTTEETQYF. V is TRBV5-1 and J is TRBJ2-5; possible D gene TRBD1, 5 bases. The germline CDR1 and CDR2 sequences are SGHRS and YFSETQ. CDR3 length: 13 amino acids. V lost 1 base, J lost 3 bases, and 7 bases lay in between.

V and J are TRBV6-5 and TRBJ2-1, with D possibly matching TRBD1 (5 bases). V was pared by 9 bases and J by 9 bases, with 15 bases between. Germline CDR1 and CDR2: MNHEY and SVGAGI. The length of the CDR3 is 12 residues. The CDR3 spells CASYTGRGEQFF. The DNA for the CDR3 is TGTGCCAGTTATACAGGTCGTGGTGAGCAGTTCTTC.